This is a list of T cell receptor beta chains from one sample in a study of T cells in localized non-small cell lung cancer. Sequenced by immunoSEQ multiplex PCR; TCRdb stores in-frame clones only, minus some. This table has 70,000 to 95,000 clones, roughly 90% appearing once. Sample: PBMCs, taken before any cancer treatment. The source of these receptors is a woman aged 40-69 years with stage II squamous cell lung carcinoma. The CDR3 runs from the conserved cysteine through the conserved F or W. Each record gives: clone size, V gene, D gene, J gene, CDR3 DNA, CDR3 protein. The D gene is left open where the match is weak. A clone size is listed for some rows: how often the clone was seen (once, few, many), or a class if it is expanded.

>NA|TRBV28|NA|TRBJ1-5
NA
CASSTSGADSNQPQHF
>NA|TRBV11-2|NA|TRBJ2-7
TGTGCCAGCAGCTCCTACGGGACCTACGAGCAGTACTTC
CASSSYGTYEQYF
>NA|TRBV4-1|NA|TRBJ2-7
TGCGCCAGCAGCCAAGATCCAGGGGCCTTAGCCTACGAGCAGTACTTC
CASSQDPGALAYEQYF
>NA|TRBV13|NA|TRBJ1-5
TGTGCCAGCAGCTTAAGGGGGAAGCCCCAGCATTTT
CASSLRGKPQHF
>NA|TRBV2|TRBD1|TRBJ1-5
TGTGCCAGCAGTGAGACAGGGGGCAATCAGCCCCAGCATTTT
CASSETGGNQPQHF
>NA|TRBV27|NA|TRBJ1-2
TGTGCCAGCAGTGCTTGGAGCCAAGGAGGTAACTATGGCTACACCTTC
CASSAWSQGGNYGYTF
>NA|TRBV30|NA|TRBJ1-2
TGTGCCTGGAGAGTGCATGGTTTCAACTTC
CAWRVHGFNF
>once|TRBV19|NA|TRBJ2-1
TGTGCCAGTAGTAAGACGGCCGGGACTCCATACAATGAGCAGTTCTTC
CASSKTAGTPYNEQFF
>NA|TRBV9|TRBD1|TRBJ1-1
TGTGCCAGCAGCGTCGGACAGGCGGGGACTGAAGCTTTCTTT
CASSVGQAGTEAFF
>NA|TRBV2|NA|TRBJ2-7
TGTGCCAGCAGTGAAAGGACAGCCTCCTACGAGCAGTACTTC
CASSERTASYEQYF
>few|TRBV7-9|NA|TRBJ2-5
TGTGCCAGCAGCTTAGAGCGTGAGACCCAGTACTTC
CASSLERETQYF
>NA|TRBV19|NA|TRBJ2-7
TGTGCCAGTAGCAGTTTCGGGGGTTCCTACGAGCAGTACTTC
CASSSFGGSYEQYF
>NA|TRBV7-9|NA|TRBJ1-1
TGTGCCAGCAGCTTAAGACCTACAGGGAGGTACACTGAAGCTTTCTTT
CASSLRPTGRYTEAFF
>NA|TRBV6-5|NA|TRBJ1-2
TGTGCCAGCAGTCCAGGTCTGGGCTACACCTTC
CASSPGLGYTF
>NA|TRBV5-1|NA|TRBJ1-1
TGCGCCAGCAGAAACTTTATCACAGTAACGAACACTGAAGCTTTCTTT
CASRNFITVTNTEAFF
>NA|TRBV6-5|NA|TRBJ1-5
TGTGCCAGCACGAGCGGTTACAATCAGCCCCAGCATTTT
CASTSGYNQPQHF
>NA|TRBV5-1|NA|TRBJ1-2
TGCGCCAGCAGCTTGGGCCCGACGACCAACTATGGCTACACCTTC
CASSLGPTTNYGYTF
>once|TRBV5-4|NA|TRBJ2-7
TGTGCCAGCAGCTTGGGAACGACCGCCCCGAGGGAGCAGTACTTC
CASSLGTTAPREQYF
>NA|TRBV5-1|NA|TRBJ1-4
TGCGCCAGCAGCGCCGAGGGCCGGGGGGATGAAAAACTGTTTTTT
CASSAEGRGDEKLFF
>once|TRBV29-1|TRBD2|TRBJ2-3
TGCAGCGCCCAGCGGGGGGGCGTTGCAGATACGCAGTATTTT
CSAQRGGVADTQYF
>NA|TRBV6-6|NA|TRBJ2-5
TGTGCCAGCAGTTGGACCCGGGGAGAGACCCAGTACTTC
CASSWTRGETQYF
>NA|TRBV7-2|NA|TRBJ1-1
TGTGCCAGCAGCCTACTTATGGGCCACACTGAAGCTTTCTTT
CASSLLMGHTEAFF
>NA|TRBV6-6|NA|TRBJ1-5
TGTGCCAGCAGTTACTCGTCAGAAGGACAGCCCCAGCATTTT
CASSYSSEGQPQHF
>NA|TRBV5-3|NA|TRBJ1-2
TGTGCCAGAAGCTTGGCGAGGGGGAGATGGCAGGATGGCTACACCTTC
CARSLARGRWQDGYTF
>NA|TRBV5-1|TRBD1|TRBJ2-6
TGCGCCAGCAGCCCAGGGGGTTCTGGGGCCAACGTCCTGACTTTC
CASSPGGSGANVLTF
>NA|TRBV6-1|NA|TRBJ2-2
TGTGCCAGCAGATCCGGGGAGCTGTTTTTT
CASRSGELFF
>once|TRBV28|TRBD1|TRBJ1-2
TGTGCCAGCAGTTTAATCAGACAGGGTTATGGCTACACCTTC
CASSLIRQGYGYTF